Below, 10 T cell receptor beta chains from the same sample are listed, as sequenced in a study of beta chain features in type 1 diabetes. Findings of the study overall: Moderately but significantly shorter TCRB CDR3s were found in Type 1 diabetes patients in all four CD4+ subsets.

For these TCRs, the target antigens are not known. Every isolated RNA sample was fully reverse transcribed, so sequencing captured expressed TCRB transcripts. The method was immunoSEQ multiplex PCR; TCRdb's version includes in-frame clones alone and lacks a portion of them. The table lists about 340,000 clones, over 7% of them singletons, with 1% in the top ten. The sample comprised central memory CD4+ T cells from blood. All receptors derive from a man aged 25 to 45 with type 1 diabetes.

This clone was found a few times. The chain links TRBV11-2 to TRBJ2-1; 10 bases align to TRBD2. The junction had 7 bases not matched to a gene; V was cut back by 3 bases and J by 8 bases. The V gene's germline CDR1 is SGHAT and CDR2 FQNNGV. The CDR3 length is 15 residues. The CDR3 here is CASSFSGGAAYEQFF. CDR3 nucleotide sequence: TGTGCCAGCAGCTTCAGCGGGGGGGCCGCGTATGAGCAGTTCTTC.

This clone was observed a few times. This sample includes further DNA sequences coding for the same CDR3. The V and J genes are TRBV18 and TRBJ1-1, with 8 nucleotides matching TRBD1. The CDR3 consists of 14 residues. Germline loops: CDR1 KGHSH, CDR2 LQKENI. The J segment lost 4 bases and the V segment lost 3 bases, leaving 4 bases of the junction unmatched. CDR3 residues: CASSPRQGSTEAFF. The CDR3 region has the DNA TGTGCCAGCTCACCCAGACAGGGGAGCACTGAAGCTTTCTTT.

V and J are TRBV10-1 and TRBJ2-7; 9 positions match TRBD2. Germline V CDR1 and CDR2: WNHNN, SYGVQD (reference sequence). The V and J ends lost 4 bases and 3 bases, in that order; junction bases with no gene match: 7. The CDR3 is made up of 15 amino acids. The CDR3 reads CASSAVRGGIYEQYF. Here the CDR3 DNA reads TGCGCCAGCAGTGCCGTGCGGGGGGGGATCTACGAGCAGTACTTC.

The chain combines TRBV5-1 with TRBJ2-7, with D possibly matching TRBD1 (5 bases). The CDR3 is 14 amino acids. From germline, CDR1 is SGHRS and CDR2 YFSETQ. V was cut by 0 bases and J by 3 bases, with 10 bases left in between. CDR3 in DNA: TGCGCCAGCAGCTTGGGACAGCAAAACTACGAGCAGTACTTC. This encodes CASSLGQQNYEQYF.

This clone was seen a single time. This rearrangement joins TRBV4-3 to TRBJ1-1, with 8 bases matching TRBD1. CDR1 is LGHNA, CDR2 YSLEER, per germline. The V gene end was trimmed by 4 bases and the J gene end by 4 bases; junction bases not matched to a gene: 11. The CDR3 has 16 amino acids. CDR3 sequence (DNA): TGCGCCAGCAGCCCTACGGACAGGGCGAGTTTCACTGAAGCTTTCTTT. Amino acids: CASSPTDRASFTEAFF.

This clone has a handful of counts. The chain has TRBV27 and TRBJ2-7; 7 positions match TRBD1. Germline V gene data show CDR1 as MNHEY and CDR2 as SMNVEV (reference sequence). V trimming: 6 bases; J trimming: 3 bases; junction bases outside the gene matches: 11. This CDR3 has 15 amino acids. CDR3 sequence reads: CASRDWTGDDYEQYF. The DNA of the CDR3 is TGTGCCAGCAGAGACTGGACAGGAGACGACTACGAGCAGTACTTC.

This clone was counted only a few times. This sequence joins TRBV6-6 and TRBJ2-7; TRBD1 matches at 7 bases. The CDR3 is made up of 15 amino acids. Germline V gene lookup returns CDR1 MNHNY and CDR2 SVGAGI (reference sequence). The J segment lost 7 bases and the V segment lost 7 bases, leaving 16 bases of the junction unmatched. The CDR3 DNA sequence: TGTGCCAGCAACTACGGGGCGACAGGGATTAGAGAGCAGTACTTC. As protein: CASNYGATGIREQYF.

The chain employs TRBV30 and TRBJ2-2; TRBD2 agrees at 7 bases. V lost 0 bases to trimming and J lost 1 base; unmatched junction nucleotides: 5. This CDR3 region has 16 residues. Germline assignment: CDR1 GTSNPN and CDR2 SVGIG (reference sequence). The CDR3 DNA follows: TGTGCCTGGAGTGTACAGCGGGGCAGGAACACCGGGGAGCTGTTTTTT. Amino acid sequence: CAWSVQRGRNTGELFF.

V and J are TRBV5-4 and TRBJ2-7; TRBD1 matches 10 bases. Germline V gene data show CDR1 as SGHNT and CDR2 as YYREEE (reference sequence). CDR3 length equals 17 residues. V shed 5 bases and J 7 bases; nucleotides not matched to a gene: 18. DNA for the CDR3: TGTGCCAGCAGTTACAAAGGCCGGGACAGGGGATCGAGGGAGCAGTACTTC. Amino acids: CASSYKGRDRGSREQYF.

The genes are TRBV11-2 and TRBJ1-2; D remains ambiguous. The CDR3 loop spans 14 amino acids. V was trimmed by 6 bases and J by 2 bases, leaving 13 bases between them. CDR1 and CDR2 from the germline V gene are SGHAT and FQNNGV. CDR3 sequence: CASSPLGLNYGYTF. The CDR3 DNA reads as TGTGCCAGCAGTCCCCTGGGCCTCAACTATGGCTACACCTTC.